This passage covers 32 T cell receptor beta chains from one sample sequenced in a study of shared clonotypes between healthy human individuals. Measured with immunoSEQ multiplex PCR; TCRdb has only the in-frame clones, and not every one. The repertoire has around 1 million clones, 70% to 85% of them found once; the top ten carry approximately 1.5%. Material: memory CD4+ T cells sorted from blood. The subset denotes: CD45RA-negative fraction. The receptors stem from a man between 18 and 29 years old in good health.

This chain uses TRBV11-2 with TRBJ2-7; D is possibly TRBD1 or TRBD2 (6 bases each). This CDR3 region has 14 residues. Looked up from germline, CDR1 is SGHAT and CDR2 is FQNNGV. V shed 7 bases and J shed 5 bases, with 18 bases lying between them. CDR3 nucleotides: TGTGCCAGCAACATGGGGGGCCCACCAGACGAGCAGTACTTC. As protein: CASNMGGPPDEQYF.

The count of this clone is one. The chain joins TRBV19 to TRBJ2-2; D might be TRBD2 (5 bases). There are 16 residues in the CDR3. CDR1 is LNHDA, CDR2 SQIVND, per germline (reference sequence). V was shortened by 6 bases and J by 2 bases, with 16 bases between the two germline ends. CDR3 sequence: CASRSVASINTGELFF. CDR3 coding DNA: TGTGCCAGTAGATCTGTCGCTAGCATTAACACCGGGGAGCTGTTTTTT.

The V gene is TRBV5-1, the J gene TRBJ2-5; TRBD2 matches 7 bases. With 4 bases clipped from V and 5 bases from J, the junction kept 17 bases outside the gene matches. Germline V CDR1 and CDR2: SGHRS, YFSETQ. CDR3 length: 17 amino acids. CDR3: CASSPARDWGGVETQYF. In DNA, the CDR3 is TGCGCCAGCAGCCCGGCCCGGGACTGGGGAGGGGTGGAGACCCAGTACTTC.

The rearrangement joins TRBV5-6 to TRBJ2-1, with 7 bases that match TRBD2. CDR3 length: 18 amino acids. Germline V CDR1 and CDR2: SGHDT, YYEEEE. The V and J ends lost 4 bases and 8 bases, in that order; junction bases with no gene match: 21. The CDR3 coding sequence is TGTGCCAGCAGCAAGACACGCCTGAAGGGAGGGCCGTTGGATGAGCAGTTCTTC. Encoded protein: CASSKTRLKGGPLDEQFF.

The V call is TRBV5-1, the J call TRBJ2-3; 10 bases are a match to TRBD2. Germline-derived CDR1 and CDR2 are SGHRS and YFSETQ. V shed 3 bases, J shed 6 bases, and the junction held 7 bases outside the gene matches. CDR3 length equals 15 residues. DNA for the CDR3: TGCGCCAGCAGCTCGCTAGCGGGAGCGACGGATACGCAGTATTTT. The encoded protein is CASSSLAGATDTQYF.

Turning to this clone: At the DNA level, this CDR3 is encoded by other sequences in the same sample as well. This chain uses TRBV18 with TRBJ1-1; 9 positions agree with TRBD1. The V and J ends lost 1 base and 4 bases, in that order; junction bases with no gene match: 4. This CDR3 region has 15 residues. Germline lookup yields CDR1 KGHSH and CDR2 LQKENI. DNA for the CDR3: TGTGCCAGCTCACCACAGGGACAGGGTAGCACTGAAGCTTTCTTT. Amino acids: CASSPQGQGSTEAFF.

CDR3: CASSEPGQGKYSNQPQHF. CDR3 sequence (DNA): TGCGCCAGCAGTGAGCCGGGACAGGGTAAGTATAGCAATCAGCCCCAGCATTTT. The J gene is TRBJ1-5, the V gene TRBV10-1, with 9 positions matching TRBD1. Per germline, CDR1 WNHNN and CDR2 SYGVQD (reference sequence). This CDR3 has 18 amino acids. V shed 2 bases and J 0 bases; nucleotides not matched to a gene: 8.

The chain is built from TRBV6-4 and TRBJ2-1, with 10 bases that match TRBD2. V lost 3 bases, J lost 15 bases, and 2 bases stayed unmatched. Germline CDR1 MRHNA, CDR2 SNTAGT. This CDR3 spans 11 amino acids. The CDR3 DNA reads TGTGCCAGCAGTGAGGGGACTAGCGTGTTCTTC. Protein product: CASSEGTSVFF.

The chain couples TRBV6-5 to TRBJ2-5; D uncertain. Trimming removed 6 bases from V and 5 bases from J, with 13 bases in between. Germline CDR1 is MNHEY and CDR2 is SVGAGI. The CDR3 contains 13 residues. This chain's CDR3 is CASSRQSEETQYF. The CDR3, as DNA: TGTGCCAGCAGCAGACAATCCGAGGAGACCCAGTACTTC.

The CDR3: CASSLPGLNYEQYF. For the CDR3, the DNA is TGTGCCAGCAGCTTACCAGGACTAAACTACGAGCAGTACTTC. The V gene is TRBV7-2, the J gene TRBJ2-7; tentative D call: TRBD2 (6 bases). The CDR3 runs to 14 residues. Germline CDR1 and CDR2: SGHTA and FQGNSA. Trimming removed 2 bases at V and 3 bases at J, with 11 bases between.

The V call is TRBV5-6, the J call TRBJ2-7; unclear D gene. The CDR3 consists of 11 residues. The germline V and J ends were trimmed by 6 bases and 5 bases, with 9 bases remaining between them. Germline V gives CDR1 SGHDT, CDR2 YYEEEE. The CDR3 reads CASMASNEQYF. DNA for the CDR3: TGTGCCAGCATGGCTAGTAACGAGCAGTACTTC.

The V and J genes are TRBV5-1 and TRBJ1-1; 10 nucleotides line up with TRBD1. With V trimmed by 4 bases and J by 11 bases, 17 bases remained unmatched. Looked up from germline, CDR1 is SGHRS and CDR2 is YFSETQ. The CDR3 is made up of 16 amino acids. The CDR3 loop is CASSPGADRGSWRAFF. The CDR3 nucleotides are TGCGCCAGCAGCCCAGGGGCGGACAGGGGGTCGTGGAGGGCTTTCTTT.

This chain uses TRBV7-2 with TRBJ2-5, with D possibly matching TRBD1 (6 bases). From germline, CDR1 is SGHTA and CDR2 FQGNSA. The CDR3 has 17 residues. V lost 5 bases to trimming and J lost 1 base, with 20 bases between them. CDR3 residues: CASSQGPRASTQETQYF. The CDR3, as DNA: TGTGCCAGCAGCCAGGGGCCTAGGGCCTCGACCCAAGAGACCCAGTACTTC. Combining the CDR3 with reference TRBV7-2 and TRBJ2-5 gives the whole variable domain GAGVSQSPSNKVTEKGKDVELRCDPISGHTALYWYRQSLGQGLEFLIYFQGNSAPDKSGLPSDRFSAERTGGSVSTLTIQRTQQEDSAVYLCASSQGPRASTQETQYFGPGTRLLVL.

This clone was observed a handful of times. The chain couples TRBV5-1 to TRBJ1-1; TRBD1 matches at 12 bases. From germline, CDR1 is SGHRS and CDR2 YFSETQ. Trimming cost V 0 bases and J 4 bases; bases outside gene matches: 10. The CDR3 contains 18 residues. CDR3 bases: TGCGCCAGCAGCTTGGACGGGACAGGGGGCGCCGGGGTCACTGAAGCTTTCTTT. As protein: CASSLDGTGGAGVTEAFF.

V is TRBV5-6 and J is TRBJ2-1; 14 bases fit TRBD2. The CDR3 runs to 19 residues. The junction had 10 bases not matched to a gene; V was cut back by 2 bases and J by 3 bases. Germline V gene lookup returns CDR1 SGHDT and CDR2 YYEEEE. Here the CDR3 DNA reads TGTGCCAGCAGCTTACCCGGGACTAGCGGGGGTTCACGCTACAATGAGCAGTTCTTC. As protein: CASSLPGTSGGSRYNEQFF.

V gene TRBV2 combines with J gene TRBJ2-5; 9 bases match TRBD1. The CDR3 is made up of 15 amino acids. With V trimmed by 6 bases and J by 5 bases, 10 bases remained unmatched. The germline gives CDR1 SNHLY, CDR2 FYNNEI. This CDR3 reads CASRRPGQGHETQYF. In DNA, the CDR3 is TGTGCCAGCAGGAGACCGGGACAGGGTCACGAGACCCAGTACTTC.

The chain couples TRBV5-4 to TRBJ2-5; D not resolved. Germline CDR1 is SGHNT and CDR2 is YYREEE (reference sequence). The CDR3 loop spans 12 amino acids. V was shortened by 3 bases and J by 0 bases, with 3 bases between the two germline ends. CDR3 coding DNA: TGTGCCAGCAGCTCCCACCAAGAGACCCAGTACTTC. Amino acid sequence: CASSSHQETQYF.

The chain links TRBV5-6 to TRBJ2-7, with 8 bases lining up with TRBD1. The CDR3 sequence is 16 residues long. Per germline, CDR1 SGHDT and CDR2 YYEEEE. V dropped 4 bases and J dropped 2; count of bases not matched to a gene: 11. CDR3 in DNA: TGTGCCAGCAGCCGCTGGACAGGGACAGTCCCCTACGAGCAGTACTTC. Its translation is CASSRWTGTVPYEQYF.

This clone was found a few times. The CDR3: CASSEAGQGAWETQYF. CDR3 DNA sequence: TGTGCCAGCAGTGAAGCGGGCCAGGGGGCTTGGGAGACCCAGTACTTC. The chain employs TRBV6-1 and TRBJ2-5, with TRBD1 identical over 8 bases. This CDR3 region has 16 residues. Trimming at V came to 0 bases and at J to 5 bases, leaving 8 bases not matched to a gene. Germline V lookup: CDR1 MNHNS, CDR2 SASEGT.

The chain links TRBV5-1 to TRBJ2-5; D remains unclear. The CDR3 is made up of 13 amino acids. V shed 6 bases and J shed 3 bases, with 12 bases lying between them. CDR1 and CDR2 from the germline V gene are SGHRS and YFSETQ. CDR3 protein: CASILDFEETQYF. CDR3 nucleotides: TGCGCCAGCATCCTCGACTTTGAAGAGACCCAGTACTTC. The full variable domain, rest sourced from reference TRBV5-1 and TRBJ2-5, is KAGVTQTPRYLIKTRGQQVTLSCSPISGHRSVSWYQQTPGQGLQFLFEYFSETQRNKGNFPGRFSGRQFSNSRSEMNVSTLELGDSALYLCASILDFEETQYFGPGTRLLVL.

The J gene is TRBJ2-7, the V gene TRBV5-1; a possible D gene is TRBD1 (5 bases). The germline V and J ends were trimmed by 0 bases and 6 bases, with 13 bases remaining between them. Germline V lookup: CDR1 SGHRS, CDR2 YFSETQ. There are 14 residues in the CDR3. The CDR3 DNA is TGCGCCAGCAGCTTGGAGGCAGGGTGGCGCGAGCAGTACTTC. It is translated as CASSLEAGWREQYF.

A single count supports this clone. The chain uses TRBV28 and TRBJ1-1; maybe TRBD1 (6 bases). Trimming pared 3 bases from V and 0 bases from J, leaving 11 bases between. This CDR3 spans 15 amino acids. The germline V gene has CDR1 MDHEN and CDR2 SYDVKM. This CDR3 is CASSFRGGMNTEAFF. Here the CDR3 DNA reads TGTGCCAGCAGTTTTAGGGGGGGGATGAACACTGAAGCTTTCTTT. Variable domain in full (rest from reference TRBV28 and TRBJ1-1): DVKVTQSSRYLVKRTGEKVFLECVQDMDHENMFWYRQDPGLGLRLIYFSYDVKMKEKGDIPEGYSVSREKKERFSLILESASTNQTSMYLCASSFRGGMNTEAFFGQGTRLTVV.

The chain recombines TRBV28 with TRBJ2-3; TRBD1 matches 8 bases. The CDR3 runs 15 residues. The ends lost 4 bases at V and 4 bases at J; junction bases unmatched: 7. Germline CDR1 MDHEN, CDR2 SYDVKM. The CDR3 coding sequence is TGTGCCAGCAGTTATCAGGGGGCAATGGCAGATACGCAGTATTTT. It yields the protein CASSYQGAMADTQYF.

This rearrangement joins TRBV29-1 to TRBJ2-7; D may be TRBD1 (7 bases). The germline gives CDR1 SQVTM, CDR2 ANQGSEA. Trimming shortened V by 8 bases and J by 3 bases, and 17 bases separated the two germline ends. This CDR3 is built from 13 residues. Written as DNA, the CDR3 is TGCAGCTTGTGGGGCAGGGGGGTCTACGAGCAGTACTTC. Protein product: CSLWGRGVYEQYF.

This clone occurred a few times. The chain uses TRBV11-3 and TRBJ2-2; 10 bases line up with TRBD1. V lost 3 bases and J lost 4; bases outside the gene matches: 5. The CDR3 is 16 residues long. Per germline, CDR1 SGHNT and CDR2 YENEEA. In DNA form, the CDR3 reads TGTGCCAGCAGCTTGACAGGGGGCAAGGGCACCGGGGAGCTGTTTTTT. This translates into CASSLTGGKGTGELFF.

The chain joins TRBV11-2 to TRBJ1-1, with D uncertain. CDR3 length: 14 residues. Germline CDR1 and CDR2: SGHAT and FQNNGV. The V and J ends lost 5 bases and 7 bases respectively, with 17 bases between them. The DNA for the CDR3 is TGTGCCAGCAGCCAGGACCTGCGGGGAATTGAAGCTTTCTTT. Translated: CASSQDLRGIEAFF.

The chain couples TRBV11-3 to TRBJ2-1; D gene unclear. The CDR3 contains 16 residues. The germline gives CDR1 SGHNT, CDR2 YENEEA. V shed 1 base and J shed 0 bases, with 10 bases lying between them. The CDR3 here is CASSLVGSVSYNEQFF. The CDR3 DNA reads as TGTGCCAGCAGCTTAGTCGGTTCGGTCTCCTACAATGAGCAGTTCTTC.

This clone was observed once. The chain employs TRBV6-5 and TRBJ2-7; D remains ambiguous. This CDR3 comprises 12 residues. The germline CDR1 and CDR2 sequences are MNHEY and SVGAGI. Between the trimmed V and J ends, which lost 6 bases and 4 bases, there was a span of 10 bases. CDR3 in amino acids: CASRSYAYEQYF. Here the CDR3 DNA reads TGTGCCAGCAGGTCATACGCGTACGAGCAGTACTTC.

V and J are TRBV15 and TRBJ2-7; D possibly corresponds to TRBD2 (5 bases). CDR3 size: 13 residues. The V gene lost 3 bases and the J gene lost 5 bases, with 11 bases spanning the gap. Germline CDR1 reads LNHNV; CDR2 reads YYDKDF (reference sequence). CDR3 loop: CATSRHWTDEQYF. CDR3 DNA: TGTGCCACCAGCAGGCATTGGACTGACGAGCAGTACTTC.

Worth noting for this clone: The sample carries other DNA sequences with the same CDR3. This CDR3 is CASSQGQGNQPQHF. Written as DNA, the CDR3 is TGCGCCAGCAGCCAAGGACAGGGAAATCAGCCCCAGCATTTT. J is TRBJ1-5 and V is TRBV5-1, with 8 positions matching TRBD1. J was trimmed by 4 bases and V by 4 bases; bases with no gene match: 4. This CDR3 has 14 amino acids. In germline, CDR1 is SGHRS, CDR2 YFSETQ.

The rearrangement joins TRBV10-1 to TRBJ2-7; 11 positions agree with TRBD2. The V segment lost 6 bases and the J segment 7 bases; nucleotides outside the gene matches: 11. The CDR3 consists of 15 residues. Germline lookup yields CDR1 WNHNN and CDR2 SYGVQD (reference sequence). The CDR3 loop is CASRNLAGGQGEQYF. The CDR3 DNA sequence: TGCGCCAGCAGGAACTTAGCGGGGGGGCAAGGGGAGCAGTACTTC.

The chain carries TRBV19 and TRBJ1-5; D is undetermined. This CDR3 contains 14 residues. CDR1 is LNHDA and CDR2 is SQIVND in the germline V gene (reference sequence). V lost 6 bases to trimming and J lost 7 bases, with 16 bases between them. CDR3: CASSPTGVQQPQHF. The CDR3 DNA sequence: TGTGCCAGTAGCCCTACCGGGGTCCAGCAGCCCCAGCATTTT.